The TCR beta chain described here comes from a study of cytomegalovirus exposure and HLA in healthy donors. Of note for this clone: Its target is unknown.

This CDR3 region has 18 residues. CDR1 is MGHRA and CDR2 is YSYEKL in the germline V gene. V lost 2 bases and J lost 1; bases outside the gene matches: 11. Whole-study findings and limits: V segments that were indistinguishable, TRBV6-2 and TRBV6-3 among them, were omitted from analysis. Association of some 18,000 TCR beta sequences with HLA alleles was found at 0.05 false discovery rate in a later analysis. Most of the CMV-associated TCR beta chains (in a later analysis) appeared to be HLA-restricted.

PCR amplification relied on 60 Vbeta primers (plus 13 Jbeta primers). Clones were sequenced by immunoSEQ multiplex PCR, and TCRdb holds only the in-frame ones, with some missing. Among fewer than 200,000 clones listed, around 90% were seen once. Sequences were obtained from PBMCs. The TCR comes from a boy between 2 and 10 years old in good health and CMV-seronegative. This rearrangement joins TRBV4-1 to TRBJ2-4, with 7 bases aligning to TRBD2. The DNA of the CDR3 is TGCGCCAGCAGCCAAAACGTCGGACTAGGTCGGGCCAAAAACATTCAGTACTTC. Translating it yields CASSQNVGLGRAKNIQYF.